This T cell receptor beta chain was captured by sequencing in a study of blood T cell repertoires in COVID-19. The CDR3 extends over 16 amino acids. V dropped 1 base and J dropped 3 bases, with 16 bases sitting between them. The germline CDR1 and CDR2 sequences are SEHNR and FQNEAQ (reference sequence). Method: immunoSEQ multiplex PCR; TCRdb's copy keeps in-frame clones and lacks some. The table has more than 250,000 clones, nearly 85% seen once. This clone was observed a handful of times. The sample consisted of peripheral blood. This TCR came from a human donor in a cohort sampled during active COVID-19. The gene calls are TRBV7-9 and TRBJ2-7; D may be TRBD2 (6 bases). CDR3: CASSLERGPGGYEQYF. DNA of the CDR3: TGTGCCAGCAGCTTAGAACGAGGGCCCGGGGGCTACGAGCAGTACTTC.